Here is one TCR beta chain with its context. No antigen is known for it. Use of 60 Vbeta and 13 Jbeta primers characterized the PCR. Some clones are missing from TCRdb's copy, which holds only in-frame ones; the method was immunoSEQ multiplex PCR. The sample yields about 190,000 clones, 65% to 85% seen once. The data originate from a study of cytomegalovirus exposure and HLA in healthy donors. Looking at the study overall: Out of about 179 million T cells, an earlier analysis found about 120 million unique TCR beta sequences in total. Ancestry clustering placed 81% of about 400 genotyped donors in the Caucasian-associated cluster. Study-level findings and limits: Researchers reported from a later analysis that most CMV-associated TCR beta chains appeared HLA-restricted.

The CDR3 runs 13 residues. The material sequenced was PBMCs. The chain joins TRBV21-1 to TRBJ2-7; TRBD2 was called by the table and not checked on the DNA. TRBV21-1 is termed a pseudogene. The TCR sequence derives from a man aged 50-60 years in good health and CMV-seronegative. The CDR3 region has the DNA TGTGCCAGCAGCAAAGCACGGGGGAACGAGCAGTACTTC. As protein: CASSKARGNEQYF.